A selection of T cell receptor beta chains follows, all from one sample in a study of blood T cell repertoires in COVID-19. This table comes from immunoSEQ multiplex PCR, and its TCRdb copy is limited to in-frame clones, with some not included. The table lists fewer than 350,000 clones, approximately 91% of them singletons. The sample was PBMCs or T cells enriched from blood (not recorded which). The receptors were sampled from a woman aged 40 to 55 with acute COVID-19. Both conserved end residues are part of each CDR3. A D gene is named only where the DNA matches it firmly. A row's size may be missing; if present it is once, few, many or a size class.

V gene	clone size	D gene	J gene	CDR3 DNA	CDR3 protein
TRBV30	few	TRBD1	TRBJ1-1	TGTGCCTGGAGTCCCCAGGGGGCAGGGATCACTGAAGCTTTCTTT	CAWSPQGAGITEAFF
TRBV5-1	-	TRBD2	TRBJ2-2	TGCGCCAGCAGCCTGGATACTAGCGGGGTCGACACCGGGGAGCTGTTTTTT	CASSLDTSGVDTGELFF
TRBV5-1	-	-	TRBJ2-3	TGCGCCAGCAGCTTGGTGGTAGGAGCGGATACGCAGTATTTT	CASSLVVGADTQYF
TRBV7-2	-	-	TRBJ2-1	TGTGCCAGCAGCTTTGGCAGGGCTTACAATGAGCAGTTCTTC	CASSFGRAYNEQFF
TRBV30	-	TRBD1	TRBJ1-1	TGTGCCTGGAGTTTACCTGGACAGGGGGTCACTGAAGCTTTCTTT	CAWSLPGQGVTEAFF
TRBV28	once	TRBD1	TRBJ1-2	TGTGGGACAGGGGTTAACTATGGCTACACCTTC	CGTGVNYGYTF
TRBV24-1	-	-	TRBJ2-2	TGTGCCACCAGTCGAGGCGCCCACCCCCCCGATACCGGGGAGCTGTTTTTT	CATSRGAHPPDTGELFF
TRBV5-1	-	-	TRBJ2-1	TGCGCCAGCAGCTTGCGGGGGACCAGGGGGAACTCCTACAATGAGCAGTTCTTC	CASSLRGTRGNSYNEQFF
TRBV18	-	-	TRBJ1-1	TGTGCCAGCTCACCGGTTGATAGCGAAGCTTTCTTT	CASSPVDSEAFF
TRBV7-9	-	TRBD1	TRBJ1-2	TGTGCCAGCAGCTTAGTCCAGGGGGAGAGTGGCTACACCTTC	CASSLVQGESGYTF
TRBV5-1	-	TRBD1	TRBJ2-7	TGCGCCAGCAGCTTGGTGGGGACAGGGGGGAGCGAGCAGTACTTC	CASSLVGTGGSEQYF
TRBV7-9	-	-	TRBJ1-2	TGTGCCAGCAGTTCAAGTGGGGCAAAGTTCTATGGCTACACCTTC	CASSSSGAKFYGYTF
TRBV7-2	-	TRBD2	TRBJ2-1	TGTGCCAGCAGTCAACGGGAGGGGAACAATGAGCAGTTCTTC	CASSQREGNNEQFF
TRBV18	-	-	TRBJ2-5	TGTGCCAGCTCACCCCTCCGTGGGCAGTTTCAAGAGACCCAGTACTTC	CASSPLRGQFQETQYF
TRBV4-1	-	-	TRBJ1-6	TGCGCCAGCGGAAACAGGGTTGATTCACCCCTCCACTTT	CASGNRVDSPLHF
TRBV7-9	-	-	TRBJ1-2	TGTGCCAGCAGCTTCCCCGGCTATGGCTACACCTTC	CASSFPGYGYTF
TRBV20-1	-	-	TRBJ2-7	TGCAGTGCTAGGGGGGGGCGCGAGCAGTACTTC	CSARGGREQYF
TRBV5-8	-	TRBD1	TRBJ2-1	TGTGCCAGCAGCCCTGCGACAGGGGTCACCTACAATGAGCAGTTCTTC	CASSPATGVTYNEQFF
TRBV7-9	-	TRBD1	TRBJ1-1	TGTGCCAGCAGCTTAGGACAGGGGAACTCGAACACTGAAGCTTTCTTT	CASSLGQGNSNTEAFF
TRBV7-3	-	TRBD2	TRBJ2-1	TGTGCCAGCAGCTTACGACTAGCGGGAGTAAATGAGCAGTTCTTC	CASSLRLAGVNEQFF
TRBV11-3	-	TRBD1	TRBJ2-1	TGTGCCAGCAGCCCCCGGGACAGGGGTTTACATGAGCAGTTCTTC	CASSPRDRGLHEQFF
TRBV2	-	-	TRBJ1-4	TGTGCCAGCATGGGGGCGGGTCATGAAAAACTGTTTTTT	CASMGAGHEKLFF
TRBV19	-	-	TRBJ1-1	TGTGCCAGTAGTGAACAGGGCACTGAAGCTTTCTTT	CASSEQGTEAFF
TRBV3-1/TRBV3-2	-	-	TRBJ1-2	TGTGCCAGCAGCTCCCCATGTGGCTACACCTTC	CASSSPCGYTF
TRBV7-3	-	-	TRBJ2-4	TGTGCCAGCAGCTTAGGCGGGACCGGGGGGCCCAAAAACATTCAGTACTTC	CASSLGGTGGPKNIQYF
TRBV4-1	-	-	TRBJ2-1	TGCGCCAGCAGCCAACAGGGTTACAATGAGCAGTTCTTC	CASSQQGYNEQFF
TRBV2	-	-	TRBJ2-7	TGTGCCAGCAGCCCGGACTGGTCCTACGAGCAGTACTTC	CASSPDWSYEQYF
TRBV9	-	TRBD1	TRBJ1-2	TGTGCCAGCAGCGGAGAGGGCTACAGGGGGACGGATGGCTACACCTTC	CASSGEGYRGTDGYTF
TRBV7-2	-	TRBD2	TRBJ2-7	TGTGCCAGCAGCTCTGGAAGGACTAGCGGGAGCTACGAGCAGTACTTC	CASSSGRTSGSYEQYF
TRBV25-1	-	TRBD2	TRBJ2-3	TGTGCCAGCAGTGAAACTAGCGGAGGATCAGATACGCAGTATTTT	CASSETSGGSDTQYF
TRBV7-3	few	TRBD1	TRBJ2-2	TGTGCCAGCAGCCAAGACAGGGGAAGGGAGCTGTTTTTT	CASSQDRGRELFF
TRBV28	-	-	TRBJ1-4	TGTGCCAGCAGTTTAGATCGGAGATATACCGCAACTAATGAAAAACTGTTTTTT	CASSLDRRYTATNEKLFF
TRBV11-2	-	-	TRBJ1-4	TGTGCCAGCAGCCTTGTGGCGGGACCTAATGAAAAACTGTTTTTT	CASSLVAGPNEKLFF
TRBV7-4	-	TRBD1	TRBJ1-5	TGTGCCAGCAGCTCCCGACAGGGGGCTGGTCAGCCCCAGCATTTT	CASSSRQGAGQPQHF
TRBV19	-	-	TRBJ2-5	TGTGCCAGTAGGAAGGACAGCCAAGAGACCCAGTACTTC	CASRKDSQETQYF
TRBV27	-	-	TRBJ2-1	TGTGCCAGCAGTCTTAGGGGAAAATACAATGAGCAGTTCTTC	CASSLRGKYNEQFF
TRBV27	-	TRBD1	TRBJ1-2	TGTGCCAGCAGTCCCCTGCAGGGGGCTTATGGCTACACCTTC	CASSPLQGAYGYTF
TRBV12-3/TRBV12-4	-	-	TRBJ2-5	TGTGCCAGCAGCAGGGGACACCAAGAGACCCAGTACTTC	CASSRGHQETQYF
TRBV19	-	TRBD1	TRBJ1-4	TGTGCCAGTAGACAATTCCCTCGACAGGGAATAGGCGAAAAACTGTTTTTT	CASRQFPRQGIGEKLFF
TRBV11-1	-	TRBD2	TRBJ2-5	TGTGCCAGCAGCCCGGGGGACTACGACGGAGAGACCCAGTACTTC	CASSPGDYDGETQYF
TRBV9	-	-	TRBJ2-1	TGTGCCAGCAGCGTAGACCCTAGCGACTACAATGAGCAGTTCTTC	CASSVDPSDYNEQFF
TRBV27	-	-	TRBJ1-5	TGTGCCAGCCACCTCGAGGAGCCCAGGGATAGCAATCAGCCCCAGCATTTT	CASHLEEPRDSNQPQHF
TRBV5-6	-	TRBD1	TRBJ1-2	TGTGCCAGCAGCTTGACCCCGACAGGGTTCATCTATGGCTACACCTTC	CASSLTPTGFIYGYTF
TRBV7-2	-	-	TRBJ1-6	TGTGCCAGCAGCTTAGGAGTCTCAATATATAATTCACCCCTCCACTTT	CASSLGVSIYNSPLHF
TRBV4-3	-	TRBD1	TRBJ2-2	TGCGCCAGCAGCCTTGGACAGGAAAACACCGGGGAGCTGTTTTTT	CASSLGQENTGELFF
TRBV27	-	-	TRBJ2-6	TGTGCCAGCAGCTACAGGGTTGCTGCCTCTGGGGCCAACGTCCTGACTTTC	CASSYRVAASGANVLTF
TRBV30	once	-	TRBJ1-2	TGTGCCTGGAGTACTAAGGACAACCGCTTTTATGGCTACACCTTC	CAWSTKDNRFYGYTF
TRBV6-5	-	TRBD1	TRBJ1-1	TGTGCCACTAAGGGCAGGGGGCAGGGCACTGAAGCTTTCTTT	CATKGRGQGTEAFF
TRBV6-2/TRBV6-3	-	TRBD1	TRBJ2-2	TGTGCCAGCAGACCTCCCACCCGGACAGGGGGGGCCGGGGAGCTGTTTTTT	CASRPPTRTGGAGELFF